This T cell receptor (beta chain) emerged from a study of T cell responses to AZD1222 COVID-19 vaccine. In the study overall: Pooling of second doses given at about 4 or about 12 weeks was done.

Study outcomes and limitations: White British ancestry dominated among donors, who included more females, and clonal diversity was possibly underestimated. A rise in Spike-specific TCR breadth and depth followed two AZD1222 doses. Spike-wide vaccine-associated CD4 TCRs dominated at 160-218 and 743-854.

This clone was detected a few times. Its antigen is still unknown. CDR3 length equals 15 residues. Trimming pared 3 bases from V and 0 bases from J, leaving 9 bases between. The V gene's germline CDR1 is LNHNV and CDR2 YYDKDF (reference sequence). Using immunoSEQ multiplex PCR, the repertoire was profiled, and TCRdb retains in-frame clones only, with some absent. This table holds about 93,000 clones, 65% to 90% found once. The sequence was obtained from an adult in good health. Sequencing used peripheral blood, obtained on day 0 of AZD1222 vaccination. The genes are TRBV15 and TRBJ1-3; D not resolved. CDR3 region: CATSRDSNSGNTIYF. The CDR3 DNA sequence: TGTGCCACCAGCAGGGACTCCAACTCTGGAAACACCATATATTTT.